These 11 T cell receptor beta chains originate from one sample sequenced in a study of OX40 agonist ivuxolimab in advanced cancers. Produced via immunoSEQ multiplex PCR; TCRdb's table is partial and in-frame only. Among around 78,000 clones listed, 85% to 90% were seen once. The sample in question was CD4+ or CD8+ T cells sorted from blood, obtained in a trial of the OX40 agonist ivuxolimab. These receptors were collected from an adult with an advanced solid tumor such as melanoma, head and neck, liver or kidney cancer.

The gene calls are TRBV6-1 and TRBJ2-1; D could derive from TRBD1 or TRBD2 (6 bases each). CDR1 is MNHNS, CDR2 SASEGT, per germline. This CDR3 region has 15 residues. V lost 2 bases to trimming and J lost 2 bases, with 10 bases between them. The DNA of the CDR3 is TGTGCCAGCAGTGAAAGGGGGGTTCCCTACAATGAGCAGTTCTTC. It specifies CASSERGVPYNEQFF.

The chain uses TRBV14 and TRBJ1-2, with D hard to call. The CDR3 length is 16 residues. The germline V gene encodes CDR1 SGHDN and CDR2 FVKESK. Trimming cost V 1 base and J 5 bases, with 17 bases left between them. CDR3 residues: CASSQAYSQTWYGYTF. In nucleotides, the CDR3 is TGTGCCAGCAGCCAAGCCTACAGCCAGACCTGGTATGGCTACACCTTC.

The V and J genes are TRBV6-5 and TRBJ2-1; possible D gene TRBD2, 6 bases. Between the trimmed V and J ends, which lost 3 bases and 9 bases, there was a span of 15 bases. Germline-derived CDR1 and CDR2 are MNHEY and SVGAGI. The CDR3 extends over 14 amino acids. The CDR3 protein is CASSYGGISGEQFF. The CDR3 region has the DNA TGTGCCAGCAGTTATGGAGGGATTAGCGGTGAGCAGTTCTTC.

This clone has only one observation. The rearrangement joins TRBV19 to TRBJ1-1; the D is unclear. Germline V gives CDR1 LNHDA, CDR2 SQIVND (reference sequence). This CDR3 has 15 amino acids. The ends were cut back, 1 base at V and 2 bases at J, with 11 bases in the middle. CDR3 nucleotide sequence: TGTGCCAGTAGTATAGTCGGGCAGCCAAACACTGAAGCTTTCTTT. Its translation is CASSIVGQPNTEAFF.

The chain combines TRBV7-9 with TRBJ2-2, with a tentative D call TRBD1 (6 bases). Germline V gene data show CDR1 as SEHNR and CDR2 as FQNEAQ (reference sequence). The CDR3 loop spans 17 amino acids. V lost 4 bases and J lost 6, with 21 bases in between. This CDR3 reads CASSSRLQGSLAGELFF. The CDR3 bases are TGTGCCAGCAGCTCACGCCTACAGGGTTCCTTGGCCGGGGAGCTGTTTTTT.

The chain links TRBV9 to TRBJ2-3; the D gene could be TRBD1 or TRBD2 (5 bases each). The CDR3 extends over 15 amino acids. Germline CDR1 and CDR2: SGDLS and YYNGEE. V was clipped by 0 bases and J by 7 bases, with 15 bases between them. The CDR3 region has the DNA TGTGCCAGCAGCGTAGCCTGGGACCTCCTGAATACGCAGTATTTT. This codes for CASSVAWDLLNTQYF.

J is TRBJ2-2 and V is TRBV30; a possible D gene is TRBD1 (5 bases). Germline assignment: CDR1 GTSNPN and CDR2 SVGIG (reference sequence). This CDR3 region has 14 residues. V was trimmed by 4 bases and J by 1 base, leaving 10 bases between them. The CDR3 region is CAWKGQRNTGELFF. The DNA for the CDR3 is TGTGCCTGGAAGGGGCAGAGGAACACCGGGGAGCTGTTTTTT.

The V gene is TRBV28, the J gene TRBJ1-5, with 8 bases that match TRBD1. Trimming removed 6 bases from V and 4 bases from J; junction bases left unmatched: 5. The CDR3 is made up of 14 amino acids. Germline values: CDR1 MDHEN, CDR2 SYDVKM. The CDR3 here is CASRVTGGNQPQHF. The CDR3 DNA is TGTGCCAGCAGGGTTACAGGGGGAAATCAGCCCCAGCATTTT.

This clone was detected once. The CDR3 DNA follows: TGTGCCAGCAGCCAGGGCTCTAGGGGCACGCAGTATTTT. Its translation is CASSQGSRGTQYF. The V and J genes are TRBV4-2 and TRBJ2-3; the D gene is possibly TRBD1 (5 bases). Germline loops: CDR1 LGHNA, CDR2 YNFKEQ. V shed 3 bases and J shed 9 bases, with 13 bases lying between them. The CDR3 spans 13 residues.

This chain connects TRBV14 to TRBJ2-1; possibly TRBD1 or TRBD2 for D (5 bases each). The germline V and J ends were trimmed by 0 bases and 10 bases, with 16 bases remaining between them. Germline V CDR1 and CDR2: SGHDN, FVKESK. This CDR3 has 15 amino acids. Here the CDR3 DNA reads TGTGCCAGCAGCCAAGATAGTTGGCCCGGGGCGGAGCAGTTCTTC. Protein product: CASSQDSWPGAEQFF.

V and J are TRBV7-3 and TRBJ1-4, with 9 bases aligning to TRBD1. The V gene end was trimmed by 3 bases and the J gene end by 8 bases; junction bases not matched to a gene: 10. The germline CDR1 and CDR2 sequences are SGHTA and FQGTGA. The CDR3 is made up of 16 amino acids. The CDR3 bases are TGTGCCAGCAGCTTGTTTCGGCGGGACAGGGTCGAAAAACTGTTTTTT. Amino acid sequence: CASSLFRRDRVEKLFF.